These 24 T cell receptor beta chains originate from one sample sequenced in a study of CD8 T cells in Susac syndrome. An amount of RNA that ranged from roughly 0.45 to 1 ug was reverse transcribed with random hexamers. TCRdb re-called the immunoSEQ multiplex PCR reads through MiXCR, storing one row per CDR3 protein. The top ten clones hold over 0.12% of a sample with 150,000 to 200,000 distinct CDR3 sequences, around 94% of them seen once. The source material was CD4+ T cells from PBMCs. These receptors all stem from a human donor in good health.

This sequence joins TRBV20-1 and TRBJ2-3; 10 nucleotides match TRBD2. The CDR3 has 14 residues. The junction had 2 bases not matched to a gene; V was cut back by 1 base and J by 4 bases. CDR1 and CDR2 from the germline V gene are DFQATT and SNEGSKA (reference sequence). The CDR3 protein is CSARASGGPDTQYF. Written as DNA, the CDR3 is TGCAGTGCTAGAGCTAGCGGGGGCCCAGATACGCAGTATTTT.

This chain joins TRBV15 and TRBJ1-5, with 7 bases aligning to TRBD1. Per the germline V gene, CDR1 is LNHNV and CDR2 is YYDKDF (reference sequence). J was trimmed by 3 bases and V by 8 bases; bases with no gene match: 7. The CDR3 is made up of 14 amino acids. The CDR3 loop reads CATSGQMHNQPQHF. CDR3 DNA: TGTGCCACCTCGGGACAGATGCACAATCAGCCCCAGCATTTT.

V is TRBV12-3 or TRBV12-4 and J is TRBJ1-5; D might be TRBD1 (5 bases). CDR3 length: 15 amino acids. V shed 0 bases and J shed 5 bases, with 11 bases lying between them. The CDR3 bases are TGTGCCAGCAGTTTAGCGCAAGGGGTGGATCAGCCCCAGCATTTT. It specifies CASSLAQGVDQPQHF.

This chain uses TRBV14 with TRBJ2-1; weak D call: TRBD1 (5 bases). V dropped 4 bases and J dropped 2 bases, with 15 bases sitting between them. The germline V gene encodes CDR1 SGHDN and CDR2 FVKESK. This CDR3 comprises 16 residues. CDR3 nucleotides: TGTGCCAGCAGCCCCCTCGGTGGGGCCGCCTACAATGAGCAGTTCTTC. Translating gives CASSPLGGAAYNEQFF.

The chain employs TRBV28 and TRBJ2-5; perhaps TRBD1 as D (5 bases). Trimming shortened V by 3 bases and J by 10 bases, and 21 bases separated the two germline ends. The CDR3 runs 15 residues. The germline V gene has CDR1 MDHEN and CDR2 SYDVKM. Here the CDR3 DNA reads TGTGCCAGCAGTTTTGCGGACACAGACTTAGTGTTCCAGTACTTC. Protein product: CASSFADTDLVFQYF.

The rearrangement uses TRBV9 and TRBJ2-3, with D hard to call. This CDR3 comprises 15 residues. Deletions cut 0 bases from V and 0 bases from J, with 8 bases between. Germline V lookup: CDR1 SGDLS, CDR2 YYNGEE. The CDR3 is CASSVGARSTDTQYF. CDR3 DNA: TGTGCCAGCAGCGTAGGCGCACGTAGCACAGATACGCAGTATTTT. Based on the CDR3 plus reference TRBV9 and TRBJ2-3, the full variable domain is DSGVTQTPKHLITATGQRVTLRCSPRSGDLSVYWYQQSLDQGLQFLIQYYNGEERAKGNILERFSAQQFPDLHSELNLSSLELGDSALYFCASSVGARSTDTQYFGPGTRLTVL.

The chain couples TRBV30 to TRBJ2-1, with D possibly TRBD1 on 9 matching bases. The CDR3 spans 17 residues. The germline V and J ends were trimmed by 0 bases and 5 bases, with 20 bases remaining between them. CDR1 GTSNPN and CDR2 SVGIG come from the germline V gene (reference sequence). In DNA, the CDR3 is TGTGCCTGGAGTGTACGGGGGGGACAGGGAATCCACAATGAGCAGTTCTTC. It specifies CAWSVRGGQGIHNEQFF.

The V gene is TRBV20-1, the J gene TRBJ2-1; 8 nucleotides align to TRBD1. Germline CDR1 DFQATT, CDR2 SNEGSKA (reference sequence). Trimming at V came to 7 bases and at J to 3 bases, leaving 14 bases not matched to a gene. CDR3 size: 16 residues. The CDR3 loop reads CSGKGQVEFHYNEQFF. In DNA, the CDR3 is TGCAGTGGAAAGGGACAGGTCGAGTTCCACTACAATGAGCAGTTCTTC.

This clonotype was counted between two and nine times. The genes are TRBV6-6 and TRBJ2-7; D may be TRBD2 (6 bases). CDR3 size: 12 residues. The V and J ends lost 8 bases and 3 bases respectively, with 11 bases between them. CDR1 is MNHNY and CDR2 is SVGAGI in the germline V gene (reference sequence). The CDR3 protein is CASGQDYYEQYF. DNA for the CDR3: TGTGCCAGCGGGCAGGACTACTACGAGCAGTACTTC.

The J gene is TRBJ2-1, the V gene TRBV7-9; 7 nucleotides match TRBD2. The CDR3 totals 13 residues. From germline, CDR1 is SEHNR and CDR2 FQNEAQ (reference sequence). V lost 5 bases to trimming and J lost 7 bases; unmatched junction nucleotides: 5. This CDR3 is CASSDSGANEQFF. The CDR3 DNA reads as TGTGCCAGCAGCGACAGCGGGGCTAATGAGCAGTTCTTC.

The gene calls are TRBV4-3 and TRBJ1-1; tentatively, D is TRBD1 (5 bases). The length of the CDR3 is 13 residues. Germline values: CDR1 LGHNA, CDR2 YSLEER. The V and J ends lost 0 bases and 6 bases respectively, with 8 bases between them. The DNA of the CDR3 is TGCGCCAGCAGCCAAGAATCGGGGGCTGAAGCTTTCTTT. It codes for CASSQESGAEAFF.

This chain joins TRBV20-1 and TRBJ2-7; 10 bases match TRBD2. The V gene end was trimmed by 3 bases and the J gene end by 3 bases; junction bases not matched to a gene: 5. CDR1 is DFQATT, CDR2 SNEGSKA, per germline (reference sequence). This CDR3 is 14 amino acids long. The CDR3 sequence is CSASSASGGYEQYF. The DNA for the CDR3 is TGCAGTGCTAGTTCCGCTAGCGGGGGCTACGAGCAGTACTTC.

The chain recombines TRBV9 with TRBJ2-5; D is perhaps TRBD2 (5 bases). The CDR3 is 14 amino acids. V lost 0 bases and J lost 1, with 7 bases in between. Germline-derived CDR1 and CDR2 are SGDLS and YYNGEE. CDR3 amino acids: CASSVGGPQETQYF. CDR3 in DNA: TGTGCCAGCAGCGTAGGAGGGCCCCAAGAGACCCAGTACTTC.

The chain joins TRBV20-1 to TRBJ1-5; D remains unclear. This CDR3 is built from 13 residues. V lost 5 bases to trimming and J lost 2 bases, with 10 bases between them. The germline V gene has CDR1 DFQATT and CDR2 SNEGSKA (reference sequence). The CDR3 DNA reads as TGCAGTGCTCGCGTCGAGGGCAATCAGCCCCAGCATTTT. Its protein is CSARVEGNQPQHF.

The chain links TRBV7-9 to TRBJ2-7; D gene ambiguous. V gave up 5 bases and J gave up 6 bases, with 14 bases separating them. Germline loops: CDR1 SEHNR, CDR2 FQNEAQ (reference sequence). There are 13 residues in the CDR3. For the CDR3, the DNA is TGTGCCAGCAGCATCTACACCCTCAGCGAGCAGTACTTC. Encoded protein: CASSIYTLSEQYF. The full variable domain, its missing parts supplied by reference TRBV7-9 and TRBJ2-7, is DTGVSQNPRHKITKRGQNVTFRCDPISEHNRLYWYRQTLGQGPEFLTYFQNEAQLEKSRLLSDRFSAERPKGSFSTLEIQRTEQGDSAMYLCASSIYTLSEQYFGPGTRLTVT.

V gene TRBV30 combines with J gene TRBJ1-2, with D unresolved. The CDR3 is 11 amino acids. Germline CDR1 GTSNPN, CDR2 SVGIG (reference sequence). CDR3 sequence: CATQRSYGYTF. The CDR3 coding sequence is TGTGCGACCCAGAGGAGCTATGGCTACACCTTC.

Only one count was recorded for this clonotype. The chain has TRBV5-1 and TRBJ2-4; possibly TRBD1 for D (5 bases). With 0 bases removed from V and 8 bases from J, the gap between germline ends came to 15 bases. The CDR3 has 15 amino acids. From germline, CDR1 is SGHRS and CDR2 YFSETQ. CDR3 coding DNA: TGCGCCAGCAGCTTGGAGGGATTAGGGGCAGACATTCAGTACTTC. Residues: CASSLEGLGADIQYF.

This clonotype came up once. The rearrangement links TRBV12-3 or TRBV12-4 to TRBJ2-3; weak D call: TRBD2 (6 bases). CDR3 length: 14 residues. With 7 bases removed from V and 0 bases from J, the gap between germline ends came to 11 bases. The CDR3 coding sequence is TGTGCCAGCACCTTGGGGACTAGCACAGATACGCAGTATTTT. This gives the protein CASTLGTSTDTQYF.

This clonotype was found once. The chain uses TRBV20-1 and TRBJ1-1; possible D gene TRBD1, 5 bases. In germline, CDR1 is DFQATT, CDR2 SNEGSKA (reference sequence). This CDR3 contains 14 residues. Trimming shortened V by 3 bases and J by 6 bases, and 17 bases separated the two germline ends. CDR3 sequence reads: CSASPTSGTAEAFF. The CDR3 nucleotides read TGCAGTGCTAGTCCTACTTCCGGGACTGCTGAAGCTTTCTTT.

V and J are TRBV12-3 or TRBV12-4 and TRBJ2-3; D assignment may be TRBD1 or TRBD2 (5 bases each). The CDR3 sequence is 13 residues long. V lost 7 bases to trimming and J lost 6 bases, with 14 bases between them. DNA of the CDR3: TGTGCCAGCAAACATGGGACGGGTGATACGCAGTATTTT. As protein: CASKHGTGDTQYF.

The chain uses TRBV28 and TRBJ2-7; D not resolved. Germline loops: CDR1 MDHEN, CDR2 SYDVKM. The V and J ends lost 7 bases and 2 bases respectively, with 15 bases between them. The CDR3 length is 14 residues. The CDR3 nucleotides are TGTGCCAGCAATGGGGATCGGCCCCCCTACGAGCAGTACTTC. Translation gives CASNGDRPPYEQYF.

CDR3 DNA: TGCAGCGTTGAAGGGCAGGGCGAGGGAGCTTTCTTT. Translating gives CSVEGQGEGAFF. J is TRBJ1-1 and V is TRBV29-1, with a weak D call TRBD1 (5 bases). There are 12 residues in the CDR3. Germline V gene data show CDR1 as SQVTM and CDR2 as ANQGSEA. V was clipped by 1 base and J by 10 bases, with 13 bases between them.

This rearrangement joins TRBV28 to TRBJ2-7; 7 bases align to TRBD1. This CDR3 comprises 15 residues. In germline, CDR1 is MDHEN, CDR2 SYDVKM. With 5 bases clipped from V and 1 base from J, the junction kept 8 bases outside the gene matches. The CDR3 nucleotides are TGTGCCAGCAGTGATACAGGGGAGAAGTCCTACGAGCAGTACTTC. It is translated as CASSDTGEKSYEQYF.

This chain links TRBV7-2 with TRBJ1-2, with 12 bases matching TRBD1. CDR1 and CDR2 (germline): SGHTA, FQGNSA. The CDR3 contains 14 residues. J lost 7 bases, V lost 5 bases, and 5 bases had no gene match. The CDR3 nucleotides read TGTGCCAGCAGCCCCGGGACAGGGGGCTTTGGCTACACCTTC. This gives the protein CASSPGTGGFGYTF.